Listed here is a single TCR beta chain. This sample is part of a study of blood T cell repertoires in COVID-19. Study background: Material from acute and convalescent COVID-19 was sourced from the United States, Italy and Spain. From T cells, B-cell-depleted T cells, or PBMCs came the material, which was cDNA or gDNA.

Per the original data handling: Using reference gene primer amplification, nucleated cell counts were estimated. The repertoire was sequenced with immunoSEQ multiplex PCR; TCRdb's copy has only in-frame clones and lacks some. V and J calls plus clone size are reproduced from that table; the DNA served to infer D and trimming. The sample consists of roughly 250,000 clones, around 82% of them appearing once. This sequence originates from a woman older than 75 with active or convalescent COVID-19. Sequencing input: peripheral blood.

The CDR3 is CASSLFNMWTEAFF. The CDR3 region has the DNA TGTGCCAGCAGTTTATTTAACATGTGGACTGAAGCTTTCTTT. The rearrangement links TRBV27 to TRBJ1-1, with D hard to call. The CDR3 has 14 residues. Trimming took 1 base from V and 5 from J, leaving 11 bases between them. Germline V lookup: CDR1 MNHEY, CDR2 SMNVEV (reference sequence).